The 5 T cell receptor beta chains presented below share a single source sample, sequenced in a study of control samples from healthy donors and cancer patients. Assay used: immunoSEQ multiplex PCR; TCRdb lists only in-frame clones, some missing. The sample includes approximately 150,000 clones, 80% to 95% of them seen just once. Input material: blood. These receptors originate from a man between 18 and 29 years old in good health.

The V call is TRBV7-9, the J call TRBJ2-3, with 9 bases identical to TRBD2. In germline, CDR1 is SEHNR, CDR2 FQNEAQ (reference sequence). The length of the CDR3 is 13 residues. J gave up 6 bases and V 3 bases, and 1 base lay outside the gene matches. The CDR3 spells CASSLAGGDTQYF. The CDR3 nucleotides are TGTGCCAGCAGCTTGGCGGGAGGGGATACGCAGTATTTT.

This clone was counted between two and nine times. The J gene is TRBJ1-4, the V gene TRBV6-4; 10 nucleotides align to TRBD1. CDR1 is MRHNA, CDR2 SNTAGT, per germline. V gave up 4 bases and J gave up 6 bases; unmatched junction bases: 8. The CDR3 has 16 amino acids. CDR3 DNA sequence: TGTGCCAGCAGTGCCATGGCCGGGACAGGGGATGAAAAACTGTTTTTT. Translation: CASSAMAGTGDEKLFF.

V and J are TRBV6-5 and TRBJ1-2; TRBD1 matches at 9 bases. CDR3 size: 15 residues. Germline V lookup: CDR1 MNHEY, CDR2 SVGAGI. V was clipped by 4 bases and J by 4 bases; unmatched bases: 7. The CDR3 DNA reads as TGTGCCAGCAGTTTTGGGGACAGGGAGGGCTATGGCTACACCTTC. This sequence encodes CASSFGDREGYGYTF.

This chain uses TRBV6-1 with TRBJ1-2; D not resolved. The CDR3 runs to 15 residues. V was clipped by 2 bases and J by 4 bases, with 14 bases between them. CDR1 and CDR2 from the germline V gene are MNHNS and SASEGT. CDR3 nucleotide sequence: TGTGCCAGCAGTGAAAGTGTTGGAGGTTCCTATGGCTACACCTTC. Its translation is CASSESVGGSYGYTF.

V usage is TRBV27 and J usage is TRBJ1-2; D uncertain. Germline-derived CDR1 and CDR2 are MNHEY and SMNVEV (reference sequence). The length of the CDR3 is 15 residues. Deletions cut 5 bases from V and 5 bases from J, with 18 bases between. The CDR3 is CASSPSGVNAYGYTF. CDR3 DNA sequence: TGTGCCAGCAGTCCCAGTGGGGTTAACGCTTATGGCTACACCTTC.